The 26 T cell receptor beta chains reported below all come from one sample, sequenced in a study of cytomegalovirus exposure and HLA in healthy donors. Primers for the PCR totalled 60 Vbeta and 13 Jbeta. Produced via immunoSEQ multiplex PCR; TCRdb's table is partial and in-frame only. The table lists 150,000 to 200,000 clones, approximately 80% of them singletons. Sequences were obtained from PBMCs. The receptors derive from a woman aged 18-29 years in good health and CMV-seropositive.

The chain uses TRBV11-2 and TRBJ2-1, with D possibly matching TRBD2 (6 bases). This CDR3 is built from 16 residues. The ends were cut back, 5 bases at V and 0 bases at J, with 14 bases in the middle. Germline CDR1 reads SGHAT; CDR2 reads FQNNGV. CDR3 sequence: CASSINGGSSYNEQFF. CDR3 nucleotide sequence: TGTGCCAGCAGCATTAACGGGGGTAGCTCCTACAATGAGCAGTTCTTC.

The gene calls are TRBV6-1 and TRBJ1-4; TRBD1 agrees at 8 bases. J was trimmed by 5 bases and V by 4 bases; bases with no gene match: 6. Germline V gene data show CDR1 as MNHNS and CDR2 as SASEGT. This CDR3 contains 15 residues. The CDR3 nucleotides are TGTGCCAGCAGTGGAAGTCGGACAGGGAATGAAAAACTGTTTTTT. Amino acids: CASSGSRTGNEKLFF.

This clone was counted only a few times. The rearrangement joins TRBV6-5 to TRBJ2-2, with D tentatively TRBD1 (5 bases). Trimming pared 8 bases from V and 2 bases from J, leaving 15 bases between. This CDR3 has 15 amino acids. Germline V gene lookup returns CDR1 MNHEY and CDR2 SVGAGI. The CDR3 reads CASVQTAFNTGELFF. CDR3 nucleotides: TGTGCCAGCGTTCAGACAGCTTTTAACACCGGGGAGCTGTTTTTT.

On this clone: Its ends do not fully match the called genes, so a read error is possible. The chain couples TRBV2 to TRBJ2-7; D is possibly TRBD1 (6 bases). Germline lookup yields CDR1 SNHLY and CDR2 FYNNEI. The CDR3 sequence is 14 residues long. CDR3 bases: TGTGCCAGCGGTGAGTGGGGGCCCTCATCCGAGCAGTACTTC. The encoded protein is CASGEWGPSSEQYF.

The J gene is TRBJ1-2, the V gene TRBV14; D might be TRBD1 (6 bases). The CDR3 consists of 13 residues. Germline values: CDR1 SGHDN, CDR2 FVKESK. The V and J ends lost 7 bases and 4 bases respectively, with 13 bases between them. In DNA form, the CDR3 reads TGTGCCAGCAACCCAGGGGCAGGCTATGGCTACACCTTC. Encoded protein: CASNPGAGYGYTF. Looking up the rest from reference TRBV14 and TRBJ1-2 gives the full variable domain: EAGVTQFPSHSVIEKGQTVTLRCDPISGHDNLYWYRRVMGKEIKFLLHFVKESKQDESGMPNNRFLAERTGGTYSTLKVQPAELEDSGVYFCASNPGAGYGYTFGSGTRLTVV.

This sequence joins TRBV4-1 and TRBJ2-2; 7 bases are a match to TRBD1. Germline V gene data show CDR1 as MGHRA and CDR2 as YSYEKL. V gave up 0 bases and J gave up 6 bases; unmatched junction bases: 4. This CDR3 comprises 15 residues. The CDR3 bases are TGCGCCAGCAGCCAAGATGGACAGGCGGCCGGGGAGCTGTTTTTT. This codes for CASSQDGQAAGELFF.

This clone showed up just a few times. J is TRBJ1-2 and V is TRBV6-1; D gene unclear. The CDR3 consists of 16 residues. The V gene lost 4 bases and the J gene lost 7 bases, with 22 bases spanning the gap. The germline V gene encodes CDR1 MNHNS and CDR2 SASEGT. The CDR3 spells CASSASLTGLLSGYTF. CDR3 DNA: TGTGCCAGCAGTGCCTCCCTTACCGGACTTCTAAGTGGCTACACCTTC.

This chain joins TRBV10-3 and TRBJ2-1; 8 nucleotides line up with TRBD2. CDR3 size: 14 residues. V shed 3 bases and J 5 bases; nucleotides not matched to a gene: 3. CDR1 is ENHRY, CDR2 SYGVKD, per germline. CDR3 coding DNA: TGTGCCATCAGTGACGGGGGGGCGGACAATGAGCAGTTCTTC. Translating gives CAISDGGADNEQFF.

The V call is TRBV11-2, the J call TRBJ2-7, with 9 bases lining up with TRBD1. Trimming at V came to 5 bases and at J to 3 bases, leaving 8 bases not matched to a gene. Germline-derived CDR1 and CDR2 are SGHAT and FQNNGV. The CDR3 sequence is 15 residues long. The CDR3 DNA follows: TGTGCCAGCAGCCCACAGGGGGCGGTCCTCTACGAGCAGTACTTC. Protein: CASSPQGAVLYEQYF.

V is TRBV5-5 and J is TRBJ1-1, with no clear D. Looked up from germline, CDR1 is SGHKS and CDR2 is YYEKEE (reference sequence). The CDR3 contains 16 residues. Trimming removed 1 base at V and 0 bases at J, with 13 bases between. CDR3 nucleotide sequence: TGTGCCAGCAGCTTGAAATGGAGGGCCATGAACACTGAAGCTTTCTTT. Protein sequence: CASSLKWRAMNTEAFF.

This clone was detected once. V and J are TRBV30 and TRBJ1-2; 8 bases align to TRBD1. The CDR3 has 14 amino acids. With V trimmed by 2 bases and J by 7 bases, 9 bases remained unmatched. Germline loops: CDR1 GTSNPN, CDR2 SVGIG (reference sequence). The CDR3 sequence: CAWSSSGGAGGYTF. The CDR3, as DNA: TGTGCCTGGAGTTCCTCAGGGGGCGCGGGTGGCTACACCTTC.

Turning to this clone: Within the sample, other DNA sequences also encode this same CDR3. The V gene is TRBV6-5, the J gene TRBJ1-1; 8 nucleotides line up with TRBD1. Germline CDR1 reads MNHEY; CDR2 reads SVGAGI. V lost 6 bases, J lost 5 bases, and 5 bases stayed unmatched. This CDR3 has 13 residues. The CDR3 loop is CASRRTGGTEAFF. The CDR3 bases are TGTGCCAGCAGACGAACAGGGGGGACTGAAGCTTTCTTT.

The chain is built from TRBV9 and TRBJ1-2; 7 positions match TRBD1. This CDR3 has 15 amino acids. The J segment lost 1 base and the V segment lost 6 bases, leaving 9 bases of the junction unmatched. Per the germline V gene, CDR1 is SGDLS and CDR2 is YYNGEE. CDR3 sequence reads: CASTIGGRGNYGYTF. CDR3 nucleotides: TGTGCCAGCACGATAGGGGGCAGGGGTAACTATGGCTACACCTTC.

Only one count was recorded for this clone. This chain connects TRBV5-6 to TRBJ2-7; D gene ambiguous. With 0 bases removed from V and 2 bases from J, the gap between germline ends came to 9 bases. There are 14 residues in the CDR3. The germline V gene has CDR1 SGHDT and CDR2 YYEEEE. The CDR3 loop reads CASSLVRIPYEQYV. The DNA of the CDR3 is TGTGCCAGCAGCTTGGTGCGGATACCCTACGAGCAGTACGTC.

This chain links TRBV28 with TRBJ2-3, with 11 bases identical to TRBD2. Trimming at V came to 6 bases and at J to 0 bases, leaving 11 bases not matched to a gene. The CDR3 is 18 amino acids. Per the germline V gene, CDR1 is MDHEN and CDR2 is SYDVKM. DNA of the CDR3: TGTGCCAGCAGCCGGACTAGCGGGCCGGCCTTTAGCACAGATACGCAGTATTTT. It specifies CASSRTSGPAFSTDTQYF.

The V gene is TRBV19, the J gene TRBJ1-1, with D possibly TRBD1 on 6 matching bases. V lost 7 bases and J lost 4, with 10 bases in between. The CDR3 covers 12 residues. Looked up from germline, CDR1 is LNHDA and CDR2 is SQIVND (reference sequence). CDR3 sequence: CASKGGGTEAFF. The CDR3 region has the DNA TGTGCCAGTAAAGGGGGGGGCACTGAAGCTTTCTTT.

The rearrangement links TRBV10-3 to TRBJ1-5; 7 bases map to TRBD1. From germline, CDR1 is ENHRY and CDR2 SYGVKD. This CDR3 is 13 amino acids long. V was clipped by 6 bases and J by 5 bases; unmatched bases: 4. CDR3 residues: CAISGTAYQPQHF. CDR3 nucleotide sequence: TGTGCCATCAGCGGGACAGCCTATCAGCCCCAGCATTTT.

V gene TRBV6-1 combines with J gene TRBJ1-1; D gene uncertain. This CDR3 spans 13 amino acids. V shed 6 bases and J shed 3 bases, with 11 bases lying between them. The germline V gene encodes CDR1 MNHNS and CDR2 SASEGT. CDR3 in amino acids: CASRAQAYTEAFF. As DNA, the CDR3 is TGTGCCAGCAGAGCCCAAGCCTACACTGAAGCTTTCTTT.

This clone was counted between two and nine times. The chain has TRBV19 and TRBJ2-7; the match to TRBD1 covers 7 bases. V dropped 6 bases and J dropped 2; count of bases not matched to a gene: 7. The CDR3 contains 14 residues. Germline V gene sequence: CDR1 LNHDA, CDR2 SQIVND (reference sequence). The CDR3 region is CASRKRDRTYEQYV. The CDR3 DNA follows: TGTGCCAGTAGGAAAAGGGACAGAACCTACGAGCAGTACGTC.

The chain is built from TRBV4-2 and TRBJ1-6; D possibly corresponds to TRBD1 (5 bases). This CDR3 contains 18 residues. Germline CDR1 is LGHNA and CDR2 is YNFKEQ. Trimming cost V 1 base and J 0 bases, with 13 bases left between them. CDR3 amino acids: CASSQGTRGNSYNSPLHF. CDR3 in DNA: TGTGCCAGCAGCCAAGGTACAAGGGGAAACTCCTATAATTCACCCCTCCACTTT.

V usage is TRBV21-1 and J usage is TRBJ2-5; the table's D call TRBD1 went unverified against the DNA. TRBV21-1 constitutes a pseudogene. This CDR3 is built from 16 residues. The DNA of the CDR3 is TGTGCCAGCATCCAATGCTCTACAGGGGGCGGGGAGACCCAGTACTTC. Its translation is CASIQCSTGGGETQYF.

The chain employs TRBV7-6 and TRBJ1-1, with D uncertain. Germline values: CDR1 SGHVS, CDR2 FNYEAQ. Trimming pared 4 bases from V and 0 bases from J, leaving 6 bases between. The CDR3 contains 13 residues. The CDR3 loop reads CASSSTLNTEAFF. CDR3 bases: TGTGCCAGCAGCTCCACATTGAACACTGAAGCTTTCTTT.

The V call is TRBV19, the J call TRBJ2-5; TRBD1 might be the D (6 bases). This CDR3 spans 14 amino acids. V lost 5 bases, J lost 5 bases, and 15 bases lay in between. Germline V gene data show CDR1 as LNHDA and CDR2 as SQIVND (reference sequence). The CDR3 sequence: CASSSQGWEETQYF. CDR3 in DNA: TGTGCCAGTAGTTCACAGGGCTGGGAGGAGACCCAGTACTTC.

The chain uses TRBV7-2 and TRBJ2-2; TRBD1 matches at 9 bases. Per the germline V gene, CDR1 is SGHTA and CDR2 is FQGNSA. V shed 1 base and J 6 bases; nucleotides not matched to a gene: 9. The CDR3 length is 17 residues. As DNA, the CDR3 is TGTGCCAGCAGCTTAGTCCGGGGACAGGGTGGGCCCGGGGAGCTGTTTTTT. The encoded protein is CASSLVRGQGGPGELFF.

CDR3 protein: CASSLGIGATDTQYF. Written as DNA, the CDR3 is TGTGCCAGCAGCTTAGGGATAGGGGCCACAGATACGCAGTATTTT. The chain combines TRBV11-3 with TRBJ2-3, with D maybe TRBD1 (5 bases). Looked up from germline, CDR1 is SGHNT and CDR2 is YENEEA. The CDR3 has 15 residues. The germline V and J ends were trimmed by 1 base and 2 bases, with 10 bases remaining between them.

The chain joins TRBV27 to TRBJ1-2; 9 bases map to TRBD1. The junction had 1 base not matched to a gene; V was cut back by 4 bases and J by 4 bases. Per the germline V gene, CDR1 is MNHEY and CDR2 is SMNVEV (reference sequence). The CDR3 contains 13 residues. The CDR3 spells CASSSGQGYGYTF. The CDR3 nucleotides are TGTGCCAGCAGTTCGGGACAGGGCTATGGCTACACCTTC.